This T cell receptor (beta chain) was recorded in a study of neurological immune-mediated disorders. Overall study findings and caveats: Sharing of CDR3 amino acid sequences among expanded clones across subjects was absent, suggesting private repertoires in all groups.

TCRdb analysed the 5' RACE reads with MiXCR anew, one entry per CDR3 protein. The repertoire holds approximately 40,000 distinct CDR3 sequences, with approximately 4.2% as singletons. In its sample, this clonotype was seen many times. What it recognizes is unknown. Trimming shortened V by 6 bases and J by 2 bases, and 15 bases separated the two germline ends. The CDR3 loop spans 15 amino acids. Germline assignment: CDR1 MNHNY and CDR2 SVGAGI (reference sequence). The unsorted libraries were prepared from 2 million PBMCs (stored at -80 C). Sequences were obtained from PBMCs. The chain joins TRBV6-6 to TRBJ2-3, with D perhaps TRBD2 (7 bases). This TCR derives from a man aged 25-45 years with multiple sclerosis. The CDR3 bases are TGTGCCAGCAGCAAACGGGGGGCCCCCACAGATACGCAGTATTTT. This encodes CASSKRGAPTDTQYF.